Included here is one TCR beta chain sequence, with context. This sample was included in a study of blood T cell repertoires in COVID-19. As for the study in general: T cells, B-cell-depleted T cells, or PBMCs provided the cDNA or gDNA that served as material.

Original handling: The assay estimated nucleated cells by amplifying reference gene primers. Generated by immunoSEQ multiplex PCR, the TCRdb table keeps only in-frame clones and is missing some. Clone size and the V and J calls come from that table; the DNA yielded D and trimming. The table has roughly 140,000 clones, about 80% seen once; the top ten hold 8% to 10%. Per the germline V gene, CDR1 is SEHNR and CDR2 is FQNEAQ (reference sequence). The junction had 2 bases not matched to a gene; V was cut back by 5 bases and J by 4 bases. CDR3 length equals 13 residues. The source material was peripheral blood. This TCR was recovered from a woman of 80 years or more in a cohort sampled during active or convalescent COVID-19. The chain recombines TRBV7-9 with TRBJ1-3, with 7 bases aligning to TRBD1. The CDR3 sequence: CASSQGQGNTIYF. The CDR3 DNA reads TGTGCCAGCAGCCAGGGACAGGGAAACACCATATATTTT.